Below, 7 T cell receptor beta chains from the same sample are listed, as sequenced in a study of a mutant IDH1 vaccine in newly diagnosed glioma (dated by TCRdb to about 2021). Library prep was done by the immunoSEQ multiplex PCR assay. Entries here come from immuneACCESS through TCRdb and include only in-frame sequences with V and J called. Some clones fail to appear in such tables; in the studies checked, an unresolved V gene covers under half of the shortfall, and the cause of the remainder is unknown. The sample contains about 36,000 clones, 75% to 85% of them found a single time. 9.5% to 13% of the sample goes to the ten largest clones. These receptors' antigens are unknown. Explained via the paper, the time point label denotes: week 5, during vaccination. Each vaccine dose was 300 ug of a 20-mer mutant IDH1 peptide in Montanide, given subcutaneously with topical imiquimod. The sample was PBMCs, taken from a glioma patient whose treatment included an IDH1 peptide vaccine. The receptors shown here come from a man aged 50-59 years with glioma.

The genes are TRBV28 and TRBJ1-2; D gene uncertain. CDR3 size: 13 residues. Germline CDR1 is MDHEN and CDR2 is SYDVKM. V shed 3 bases and J shed 1 base, with 6 bases lying between them. CDR3 in DNA: TGTGCCAGCAGTTTCGGCGATAACTATGGCTACACCTTC. This sequence encodes CASSFGDNYGYTF.

The gene calls are TRBV25-1 and TRBJ2-2, with 8 bases identical to TRBD1. Trimming at V came to 8 bases and at J to 0 bases, leaving 5 bases not matched to a gene. The germline V gene has CDR1 MGHDK and CDR2 SYGVNS. The CDR3 is made up of 15 amino acids. The CDR3 DNA reads as TGTGCCAGCTCCGGACAGGGTACGAACACCGGGGAGCTGTTTTTT. Protein: CASSGQGTNTGELFF.

V and J are TRBV7-6 and TRBJ2-7; 8 positions match TRBD1. Germline CDR1 reads SGHVS; CDR2 reads FNYEAQ. J gave up 2 bases and V 5 bases, and 2 bases lay outside the gene matches. CDR3 length equals 13 residues. CDR3 DNA sequence: TGTGCCAGCAGCCCAGGGGGCCCCTACGAGCAGTACTTC. As protein: CASSPGGPYEQYF.

This clone was counted once. The chain combines TRBV11-1 with TRBJ2-1; D is unclear. Trimming stripped 3 bases from V and 4 bases from J, with 10 bases between. Germline loops: CDR1 SGHAT, CDR2 FQDESV (reference sequence). The length of the CDR3 is 14 residues. The chain's CDR3 is CASSLNVRYNEQFF. The CDR3 DNA reads as TGTGCCAGCAGCTTGAACGTACGATACAATGAGCAGTTCTTC.

This clone showed up just once. The V gene is TRBV27, the J gene TRBJ1-4, with D possibly being TRBD1 (5 bases). Germline assignment: CDR1 MNHEY and CDR2 SMNVEV (reference sequence). The CDR3 totals 13 residues. V was cut by 3 bases and J by 8 bases, with 10 bases left in between. The CDR3 protein is CASSLQGPEKLFF. The CDR3 coding sequence is TGTGCCAGCAGTTTGCAGGGCCCGGAAAAACTGTTTTTT. The variable domain in full, with the rest retrieved from reference TRBV27 and TRBJ1-4, is EAQVTQNPRYLITVTGKKLTVTCSQNMNHEYMSWYRQDPGLGLRQIYYSMNVEVTDKGDVPEGYKVSRKEKRNFPLILESPSPNQTSLYFCASSLQGPEKLFFGSGTQLSVL.

This chain uses TRBV19 with TRBJ2-7; possible D gene TRBD2, 5 bases. V was cut by 6 bases and J by 6 bases, with 18 bases left in between. CDR1 is LNHDA, CDR2 SQIVND, per germline (reference sequence). CDR3 length equals 14 residues. CDR3 bases: TGTGCCAGTAGCTCGAGGGATAGGGTGAGCGAGCAGTACTTC. This codes for CASSSRDRVSEQYF.

The chain uses TRBV5-6 and TRBJ2-2, with 7 bases matching TRBD1. This CDR3 comprises 16 residues. The J segment lost 4 bases and the V segment lost 3 bases, leaving 9 bases of the junction unmatched. Looked up from germline, CDR1 is SGHDT and CDR2 is YYEEEE. In DNA form, the CDR3 reads TGTGCCAGCAGCTATCTACAGGGGATTACCACCGGGGAGCTGTTTTTT. Its protein is CASSYLQGITTGELFF.